This TCR beta chain was profiled in a study of monozygotic twins with inflammatory bowel disease. General study results and limits: Evidence failed to back one strong IBD-linked signal or clonotype. Healthy twins shared more clonotypes with others than IBD patients, most markedly active ones.

The CDR3 is 16 amino acids. Germline CDR1 SGDLS, CDR2 YYNGEE. TCRalpha and TCRbeta cDNA went through two nested PCRs of approximately 17 and 9 cycles. TCRdb reprocessed the 5' RACE reads and reports one entry per CDR3 protein, with no DNA. The sample yields hundreds of thousands of distinct CDR3 sequences, of which the top ten take up over 5%. Concerning this clonotype: Its target is not known.

Unfractionated whole blood yielded total RNA, and T cells were not sorted. This TCR was recovered from a human donor with ulcerative colitis or Crohn's disease, or a healthy co-twin of an affected twin (not recorded which). The sequenced sample was blood. The chain links TRBV9 to TRBJ2-3. CDR3 protein: CASSVGLAGGTDTQYF. The whole variable domain, filled in from reference TRBV9 and TRBJ2-3, reads DSGVTQTPKHLITATGQRVTLRCSPRSGDLSVYWYQQSLDQGLQFLIQYYNGEERAKGNILERFSAQQFPDLHSELNLSSLELGDSALYFCASSVGLAGGTDTQYFGPGTRLTVL.